The present TCR beta chain was sequenced within a study of breast tumors, draining lymph nodes, adjacent tissues. Study-wide points: Tumor and nontumor repertoires were significantly more similar in luminal-like than in basal-like breast cancer. The data were judged consistent with most tumor T cells coming from lymph node and expanding in tumor. Tumor TCR diversity was below lymph nodes but above nontumor tissue. The lymph node origin of tumor T cells was framed as consistent with a hypothesis, not demonstrated.

The CDR3 is 15 amino acids. Per germline, CDR1 MDHEN and CDR2 SYDVKM. V gave up 7 bases and J gave up 0 bases, with 13 bases separating them. TCRdb analysed the multiplex PCR reads with MiXCR anew, one entry per CDR3 protein. The sample includes some 150,000 distinct CDR3 sequences, around 33% of them seen just once. Breast cancer patients provided tissue from their axillary draining lymph nodes. This clonotype was counted between two and nine times. The antigen is unknown. Input material: axillary lymph node tissue. The rearrangement links TRBV28 to TRBJ2-4, with a weak D call TRBD1 (6 bases). This clonotype originated in a female donor with breast cancer. Some clones in this sample may be carry-over from other donors' samples. CDR3 loop: CASTPGALAKNIQYF. The CDR3 bases are TGTGCCAGCACCCCAGGGGCACTAGCCAAAAACATTCAGTACTTC.